This note documents a single TCR beta chain sequence. This entry is derived from a study of blood T cell repertoires in COVID-19. The age range of participants was about 18 to 89 years, with residence in fewer than 25 US areas. Method: immunoSEQ multiplex PCR; TCRdb's copy keeps in-frame clones and lacks some. In the table there are about 440,000 clones, roughly 88% of which are singletons. From germline, CDR1 is MNHEY and CDR2 SMNVEV (reference sequence). V was pared by 7 bases and J by 5 bases, with 18 bases between. This CDR3 contains 16 residues. This TCR was sampled from a man between 18 and 29 years old who had recovered from COVID-19. The sequencing input was PBMCs or T cells enriched from blood (not recorded which). The gene calls are TRBV27 and TRBJ1-6; D gene uncertain. CDR3 loop: CASTKRALTDNSPLHF. For the CDR3, the DNA is TGTGCCAGCACTAAAAGAGCCTTAACGGATAATTCACCCCTCCACTTT.